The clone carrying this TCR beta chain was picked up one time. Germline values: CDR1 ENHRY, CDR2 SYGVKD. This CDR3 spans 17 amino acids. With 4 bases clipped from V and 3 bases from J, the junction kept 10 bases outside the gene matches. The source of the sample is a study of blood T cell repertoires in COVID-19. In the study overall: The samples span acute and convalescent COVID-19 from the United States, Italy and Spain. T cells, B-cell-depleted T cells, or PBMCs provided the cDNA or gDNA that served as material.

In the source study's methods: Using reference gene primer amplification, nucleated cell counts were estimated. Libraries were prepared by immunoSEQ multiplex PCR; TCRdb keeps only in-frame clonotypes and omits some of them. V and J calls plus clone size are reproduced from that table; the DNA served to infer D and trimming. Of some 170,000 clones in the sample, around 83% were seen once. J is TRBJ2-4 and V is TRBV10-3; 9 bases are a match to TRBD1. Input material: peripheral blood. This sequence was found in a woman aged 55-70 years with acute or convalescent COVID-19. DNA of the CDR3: TGTGCCATCAGTGGGGGACAGGGTGAGGATGGCAAAAACATTCAGTACTTC. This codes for CAISGGQGEDGKNIQYF.